This T cell receptor beta chain was documented in a study of cytomegalovirus exposure and HLA in healthy donors. On the study more broadly: Some 80 million unique TCRs from HLA-typed donors were held in an early data release.

13 Jbeta primers and 60 Vbeta primers were used for the PCR. Clones were sequenced by immunoSEQ multiplex PCR, and TCRdb holds only the in-frame ones, with some missing. The sample consists of 150,000 to 200,000 clones, 75% to 85% of them appearing once. Findings and limits, study-wide: Later, TCR association rates were found to vary by HLA locus, highest for DRB1 and lowest for HLA-C. Roughly uniform depth of sequencing across donors was assumed in presence/absence analyses. In an earlier analysis, most TCR beta V segments were productive about 87% or about 30% of the time.

In regard to this clone: Its antigen is not known.

The origin of this receptor is a young woman in good health and CMV-seronegative. The sequenced sample consisted of PBMCs.

CDR3 protein: CASSYSGTLTDTQYF. CDR3 DNA sequence: TGTGCCAGCAGTTACTCGGGGACTCTGACAGATACGCAGTATTTT. V and J are TRBV6-5 and TRBJ2-3, with D possibly TRBD2 on 6 matching bases. This CDR3 has 15 amino acids. V lost 0 bases and J 3 bases, leaving 10 bases between the germline ends. In germline, CDR1 is MNHEY, CDR2 SVGAGI.